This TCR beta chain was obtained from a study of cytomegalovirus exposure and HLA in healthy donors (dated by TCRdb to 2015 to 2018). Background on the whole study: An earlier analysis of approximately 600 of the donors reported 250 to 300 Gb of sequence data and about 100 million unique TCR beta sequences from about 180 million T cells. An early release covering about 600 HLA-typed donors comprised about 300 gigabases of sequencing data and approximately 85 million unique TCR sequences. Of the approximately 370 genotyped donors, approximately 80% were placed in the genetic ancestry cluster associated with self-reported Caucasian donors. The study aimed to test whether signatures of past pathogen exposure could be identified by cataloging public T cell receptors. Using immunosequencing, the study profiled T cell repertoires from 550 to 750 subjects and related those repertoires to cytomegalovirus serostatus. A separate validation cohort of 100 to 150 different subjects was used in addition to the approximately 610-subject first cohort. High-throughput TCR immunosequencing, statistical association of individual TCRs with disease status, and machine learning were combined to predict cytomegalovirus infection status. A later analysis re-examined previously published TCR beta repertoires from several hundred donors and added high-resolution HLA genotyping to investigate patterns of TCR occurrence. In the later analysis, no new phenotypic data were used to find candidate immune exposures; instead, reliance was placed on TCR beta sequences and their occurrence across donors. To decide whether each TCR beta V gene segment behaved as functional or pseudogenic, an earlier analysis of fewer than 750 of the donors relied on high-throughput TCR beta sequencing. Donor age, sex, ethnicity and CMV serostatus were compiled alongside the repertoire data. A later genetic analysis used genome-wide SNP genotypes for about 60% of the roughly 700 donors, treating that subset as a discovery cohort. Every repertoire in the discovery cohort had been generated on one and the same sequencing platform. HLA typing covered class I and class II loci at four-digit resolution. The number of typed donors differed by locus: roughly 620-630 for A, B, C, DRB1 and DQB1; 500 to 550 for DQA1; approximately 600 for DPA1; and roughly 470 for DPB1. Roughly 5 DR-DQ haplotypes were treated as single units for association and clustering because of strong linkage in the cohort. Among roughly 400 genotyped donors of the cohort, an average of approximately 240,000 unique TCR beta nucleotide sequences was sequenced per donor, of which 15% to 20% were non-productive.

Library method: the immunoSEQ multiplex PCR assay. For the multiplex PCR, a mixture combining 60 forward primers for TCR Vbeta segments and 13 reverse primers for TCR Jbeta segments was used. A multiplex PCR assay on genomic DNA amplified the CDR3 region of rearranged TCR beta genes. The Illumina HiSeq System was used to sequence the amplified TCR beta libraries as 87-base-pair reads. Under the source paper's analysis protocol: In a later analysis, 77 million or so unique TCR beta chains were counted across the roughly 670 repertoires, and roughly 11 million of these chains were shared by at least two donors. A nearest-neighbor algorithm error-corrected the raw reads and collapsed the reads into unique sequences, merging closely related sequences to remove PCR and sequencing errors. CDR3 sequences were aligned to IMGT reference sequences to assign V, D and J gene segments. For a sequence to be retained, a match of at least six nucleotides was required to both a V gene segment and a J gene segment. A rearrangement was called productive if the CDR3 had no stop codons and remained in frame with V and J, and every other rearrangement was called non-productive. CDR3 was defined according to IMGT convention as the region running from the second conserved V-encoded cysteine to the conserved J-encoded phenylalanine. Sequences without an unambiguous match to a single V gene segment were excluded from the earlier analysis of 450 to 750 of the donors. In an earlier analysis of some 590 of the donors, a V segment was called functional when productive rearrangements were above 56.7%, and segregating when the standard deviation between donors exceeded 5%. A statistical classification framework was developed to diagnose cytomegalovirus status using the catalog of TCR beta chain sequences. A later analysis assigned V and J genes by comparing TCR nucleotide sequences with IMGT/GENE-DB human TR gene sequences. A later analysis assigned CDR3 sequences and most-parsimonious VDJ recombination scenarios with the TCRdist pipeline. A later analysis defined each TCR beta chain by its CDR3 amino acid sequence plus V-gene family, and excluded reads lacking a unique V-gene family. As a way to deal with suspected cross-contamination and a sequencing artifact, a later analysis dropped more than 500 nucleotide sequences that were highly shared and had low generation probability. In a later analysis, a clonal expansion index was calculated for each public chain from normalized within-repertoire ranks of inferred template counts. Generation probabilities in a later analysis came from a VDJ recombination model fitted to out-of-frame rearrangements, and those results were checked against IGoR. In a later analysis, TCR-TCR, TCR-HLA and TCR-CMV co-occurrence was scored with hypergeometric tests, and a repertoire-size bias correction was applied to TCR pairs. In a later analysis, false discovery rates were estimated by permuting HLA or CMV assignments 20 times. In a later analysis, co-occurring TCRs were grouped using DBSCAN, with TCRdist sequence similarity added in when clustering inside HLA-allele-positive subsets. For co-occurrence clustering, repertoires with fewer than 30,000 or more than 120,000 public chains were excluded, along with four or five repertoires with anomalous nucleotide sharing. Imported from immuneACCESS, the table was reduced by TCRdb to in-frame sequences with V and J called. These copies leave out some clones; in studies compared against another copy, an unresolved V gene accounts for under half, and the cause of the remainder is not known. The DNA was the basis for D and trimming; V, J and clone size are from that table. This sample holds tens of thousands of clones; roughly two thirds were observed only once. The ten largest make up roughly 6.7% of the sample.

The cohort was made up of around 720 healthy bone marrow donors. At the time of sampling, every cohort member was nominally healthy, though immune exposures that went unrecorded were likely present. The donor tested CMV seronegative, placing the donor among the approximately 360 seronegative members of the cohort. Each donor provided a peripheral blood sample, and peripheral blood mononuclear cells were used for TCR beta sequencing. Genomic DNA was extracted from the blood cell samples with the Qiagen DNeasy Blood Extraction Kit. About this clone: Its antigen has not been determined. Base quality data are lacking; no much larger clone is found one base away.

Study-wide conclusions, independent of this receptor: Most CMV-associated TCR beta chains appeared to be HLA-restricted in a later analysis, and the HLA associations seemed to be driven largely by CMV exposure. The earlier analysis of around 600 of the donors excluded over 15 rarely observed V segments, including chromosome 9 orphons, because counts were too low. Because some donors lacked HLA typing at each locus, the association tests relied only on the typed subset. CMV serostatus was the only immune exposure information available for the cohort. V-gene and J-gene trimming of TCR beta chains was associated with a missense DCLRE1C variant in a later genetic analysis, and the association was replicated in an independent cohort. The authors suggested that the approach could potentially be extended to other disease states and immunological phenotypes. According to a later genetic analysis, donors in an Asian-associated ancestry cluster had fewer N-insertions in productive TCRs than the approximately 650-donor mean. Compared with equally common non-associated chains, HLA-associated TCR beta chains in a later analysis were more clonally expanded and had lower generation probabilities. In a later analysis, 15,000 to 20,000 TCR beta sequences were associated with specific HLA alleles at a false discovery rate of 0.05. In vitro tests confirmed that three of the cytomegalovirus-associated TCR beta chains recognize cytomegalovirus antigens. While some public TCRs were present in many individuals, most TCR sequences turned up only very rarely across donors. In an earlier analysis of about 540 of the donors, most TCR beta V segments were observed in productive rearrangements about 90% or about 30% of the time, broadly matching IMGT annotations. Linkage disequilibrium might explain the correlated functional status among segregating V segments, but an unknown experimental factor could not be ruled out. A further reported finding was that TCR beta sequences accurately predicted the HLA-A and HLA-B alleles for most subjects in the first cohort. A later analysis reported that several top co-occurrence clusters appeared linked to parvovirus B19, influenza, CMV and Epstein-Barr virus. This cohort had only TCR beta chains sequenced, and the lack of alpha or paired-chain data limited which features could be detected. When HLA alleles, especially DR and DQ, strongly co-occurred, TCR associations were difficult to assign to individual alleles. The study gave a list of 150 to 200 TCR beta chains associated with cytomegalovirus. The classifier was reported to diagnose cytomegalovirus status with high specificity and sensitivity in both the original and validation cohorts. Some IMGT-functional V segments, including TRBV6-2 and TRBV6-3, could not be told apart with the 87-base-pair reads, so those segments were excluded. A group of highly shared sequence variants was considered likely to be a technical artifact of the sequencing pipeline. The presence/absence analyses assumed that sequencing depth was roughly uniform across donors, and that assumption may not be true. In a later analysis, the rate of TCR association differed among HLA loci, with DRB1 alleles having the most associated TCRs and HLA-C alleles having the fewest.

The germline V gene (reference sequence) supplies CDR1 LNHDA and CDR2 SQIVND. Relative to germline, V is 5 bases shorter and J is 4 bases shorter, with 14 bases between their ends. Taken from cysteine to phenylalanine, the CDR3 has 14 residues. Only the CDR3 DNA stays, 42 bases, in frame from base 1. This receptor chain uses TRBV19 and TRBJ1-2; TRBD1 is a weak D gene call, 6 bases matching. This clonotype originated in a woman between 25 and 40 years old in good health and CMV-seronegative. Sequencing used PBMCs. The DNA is TGTGCCAGTAGTTCAGACAGGCCCCCCTATGGCTACACCTTC. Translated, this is CASSSDRPPYGYTF.